This T cell receptor (beta chain) was found in a study of graft-versus-host responses after intestinal transplantation. General observations from the study: The highest levels of circulating GvH clones went along with early declines in HvG clones after transplant.

As concerns this clone: Its antigen is unknown.

The repertoire was sequenced with immunoSEQ multiplex PCR; TCRdb's copy has only in-frame clones and lacks some. The sample lists 90,000 to 95,000 clones, 90% to 95% occurring once. Trimming removed 4 bases at V and 0 bases at J, with 15 bases between. CDR3 size: 16 residues. The germline V gene has CDR1 LNHDA and CDR2 SQIVND (reference sequence). Sequencing used unstimulated CD8+ T cells sorted from spleen or lymph node cells, obtained before intestinal transplant. This chain joins TRBV19 and TRBJ1-1; possible D gene TRBD1, 6 bases. This receptor was obtained from a human donor who received an intestinal transplant. The CDR3 DNA sequence: TGTGCCAGTAGTACTCACACAGGGAGCGTGAACACTGAAGCTTTCTTT. Its protein product is CASSTHTGSVNTEAFF.